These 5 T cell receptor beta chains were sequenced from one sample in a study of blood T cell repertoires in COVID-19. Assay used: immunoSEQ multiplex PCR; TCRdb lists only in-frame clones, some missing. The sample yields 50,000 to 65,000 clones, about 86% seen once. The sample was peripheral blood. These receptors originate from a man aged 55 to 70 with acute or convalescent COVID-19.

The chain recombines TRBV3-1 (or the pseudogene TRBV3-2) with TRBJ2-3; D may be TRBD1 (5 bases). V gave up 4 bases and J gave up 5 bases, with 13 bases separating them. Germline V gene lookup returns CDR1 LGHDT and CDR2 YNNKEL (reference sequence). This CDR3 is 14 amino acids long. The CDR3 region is CASSPRTSRDTQYF. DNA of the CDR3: TGTGCCAGCAGCCCAAGGACAAGTCGAGATACGCAGTATTTT.

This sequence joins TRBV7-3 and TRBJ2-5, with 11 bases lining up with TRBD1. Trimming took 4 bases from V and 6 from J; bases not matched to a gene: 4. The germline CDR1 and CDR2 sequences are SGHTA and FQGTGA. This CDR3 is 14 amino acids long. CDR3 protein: CASSSGQGDKTQYF. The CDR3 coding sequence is TGTGCCAGCAGCTCGGGACAGGGGGATAAGACCCAGTACTTC.

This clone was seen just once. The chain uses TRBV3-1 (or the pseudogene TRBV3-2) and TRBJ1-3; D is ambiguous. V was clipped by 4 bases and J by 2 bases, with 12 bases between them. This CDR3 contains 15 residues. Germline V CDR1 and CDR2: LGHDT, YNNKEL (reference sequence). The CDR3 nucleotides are TGTGCCAGCAGCCTTGAGAGGATCGCTGGAAACACCATATATTTT. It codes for CASSLERIAGNTIYF.

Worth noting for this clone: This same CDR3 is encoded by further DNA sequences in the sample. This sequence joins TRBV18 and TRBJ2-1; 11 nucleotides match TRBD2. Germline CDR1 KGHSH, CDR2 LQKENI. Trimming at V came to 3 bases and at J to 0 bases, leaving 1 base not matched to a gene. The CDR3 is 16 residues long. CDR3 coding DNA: TGTGCCAGCTCACCCGGACTAGCGGGCTCCTACAATGAGCAGTTCTTC. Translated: CASSPGLAGSYNEQFF.

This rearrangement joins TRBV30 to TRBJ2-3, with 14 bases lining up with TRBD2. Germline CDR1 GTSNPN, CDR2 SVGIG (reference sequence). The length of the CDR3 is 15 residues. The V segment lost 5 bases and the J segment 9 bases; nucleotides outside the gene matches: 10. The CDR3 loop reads CAWGRGTSGSSTQYF. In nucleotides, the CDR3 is TGTGCCTGGGGTCGGGGGACTAGCGGGAGCTCGACGCAGTATTTT.